This T cell receptor beta chain was documented in a study of Tregs in tolerant kidney transplant recipients. Study results and caveats: Validation in larger populations is needed because few patients were studied. No direct test of biological reproducibility was done here. Tregs expanded with activated donor B cells seemed most donor-specific.

The nonmyeloablative bone marrow transplants came from related graft donors, with transient mixed chimerism. Unstimulated regulatory T cells (CD4+CD25+CD127-), CD4+CD25- non-regulatory cells, CD4 and CD8 cells were FACS-sorted from thawed PBMCs. This CDR3 is 16 amino acids long. Trimming removed 1 base from V and 5 bases from J; junction bases left unmatched: 11. The V gene's germline CDR1 is KGHSH and CDR2 LQKENI. Sequencing was performed with immunoSEQ multiplex PCR; in TCRdb, only in-frame clones are kept and a portion is missing. The table counts 30,000 to 40,000 clones; 1.8% lies in the top ten. In the case of this clone: Antigen specificity is unknown. From the germline J gene comes the end of the CDR3, since the read stops 3 residues before it.

This sequence was found in a human patient who received a combined kidney and bone marrow transplant. Some T cells may have come from the graft donor. The starting material was CD4+ T cells from blood (PBMCs), obtained 24 months after the transplant. This chain joins TRBV18 and TRBJ2-7, with 7 bases that match TRBD2. The part of the CDR3 DNA that was read is TGTGCCAGCTCACCACGAAATGCGGGGGTTAAGGACGAG. Translated, it gives CASSPRNAGVKDE. The whole CDR3 sequence is CASSPRNAGVKDEQYF. Using reference TRBV18 and TRBJ2-7 for the parts outside the CDR3, the full variable domain is NAGVMQNPRHLVRRRGQEARLRCSPMKGHSHVYWYRQLPEEGLKFMVYLQKENIIDESGMPKERFSAEFPKEGPSILRIQQVVRGDSAAYFCASSPRNAGVKDEQYFGPGTRLTVT.